These 18 T cell receptor beta chains share one sample of origin, sequenced in a study of human T cells and chemical hapten exposure. Each CDR3 protein is one row after TCRdb ran MiXCR on the RACE reads. The sample lists approximately 320,000 distinct CDR3 sequences, 4.5% to 5.5% occurring once. Specified time point: pre-sensitization, week 0. Treatment specified: therapeutic diphenylcyclopropenone sensitization with weekly scalp DPC. The material was whole blood, obtained in connection with sensitization to the hapten diphenylcyclopropenone (DPC). The receptor source for this set is a woman between 18 and 29 years old with alopecia areata. Some clones in this sample may be carry-over from other donors' samples.

This clonotype was observed a handful of times. V gene TRBV12-3 or TRBV12-4 combines with J gene TRBJ1-6; D is unresolved. Trimming shortened V by 5 bases and J by 8 bases, and 13 bases separated the two germline ends. This CDR3 has 14 residues. Here the CDR3 DNA reads TGTGCCAGCAGTCTGCCGGGGAGGCATTCACCCCTCCACTTT. Amino acids: CASSLPGRHSPLHF.

This clonotype has a handful of counts. This CDR3 is CASSTVDTQYF. The CDR3 coding sequence is TGTGCCAGCAGCACCGTTGATACGCAGTATTTT. The chain carries TRBV11-2 and TRBJ2-3; unclear D gene. CDR3 length: 11 amino acids. V lost 5 bases, J lost 6 bases, and 6 bases lay in between. CDR1 and CDR2 from the germline V gene are SGHAT and FQNNGV.

A few counts support this clonotype. V is TRBV5-1 and J is TRBJ2-5, with a weak D call TRBD2 (6 bases). V was clipped by 4 bases and J by 2 bases, with 15 bases between them. The CDR3 runs to 15 residues. Germline lookup yields CDR1 SGHRS and CDR2 YFSETQ. The CDR3 region is CASSPVQGGQETQYF. CDR3 DNA sequence: TGCGCCAGCAGCCCGGTCCAGGGAGGACAAGAGACCCAGTACTTC.

This clonotype was seen ten or more times. The chain employs TRBV7-3 and TRBJ1-1; 7 bases align to TRBD1. The CDR3 is made up of 14 amino acids. The V gene end was trimmed by 5 bases and the J gene end by 1 base; junction bases not matched to a gene: 4. Germline V gene lookup returns CDR1 SGHTA and CDR2 FQGTGA. Here the CDR3 DNA reads TGTGCCAGCAGCCCGGGACAGTGGAACACTGAAGCTTTCTTT. This sequence encodes CASSPGQWNTEAFF. Complete variable domain (other parts from reference TRBV7-3 and TRBJ1-1): GAGVSQTPSNKVTEKGKYVELRCDPISGHTALYWYRQSLGQGPEFLIYFQGTGAADDSGLPNDRFFAVRPEGSVSTLKIQRTERGDSAVYLCASSPGQWNTEAFFGQGTRLTVV.

The table lists this clonotype with a few counts. The J gene is TRBJ1-6, the V gene TRBV29-1; 7 bases align to TRBD1. Trimming at V came to 6 bases and at J to 8 bases, leaving 7 bases not matched to a gene. CDR3 size: 13 residues. The germline CDR1 and CDR2 sequences are SQVTM and ANQGSEA. The CDR3 loop is CSVSTGPYSPLHF. The CDR3 DNA reads TGCAGCGTCTCGACAGGGCCCTATTCACCCCTCCACTTT. Using reference TRBV29-1 and TRBJ1-6 for the parts outside the CDR3, the full variable domain is SAVISQKPSRDICQRGTSLTIQCQVDSQVTMMFWYRQQPGQSLTLIATANQGSEATYESGFVIDKFPISRPNLTFSTLTVSNMSPEDSSIYLCSVSTGPYSPLHFGNGTRLTVT.

Many counts were recorded for this clonotype. This rearrangement joins TRBV7-9 to TRBJ1-4, with D hard to call. The V end lost 1 base, the J end lost 7 bases, and 19 bases lay between the germline ends. The CDR3 consists of 17 residues. Germline values: CDR1 SEHNR, CDR2 FQNEAQ (reference sequence). The CDR3 sequence: CASSLGLSRGHGEKLFF. Written as DNA, the CDR3 is TGTGCCAGCAGCTTAGGATTAAGTAGAGGGCATGGTGAAAAACTGTTTTTT.

This clonotype was counted only a few times. V gene TRBV2 combines with J gene TRBJ1-6; D unresolved. V was clipped by 6 bases and J by 6 bases, with 12 bases between them. In germline, CDR1 is SNHLY, CDR2 FYNNEI. CDR3 length equals 14 residues. This CDR3 is CASRPPASNSPLHF. The CDR3 DNA follows: TGTGCCAGCAGGCCCCCGGCGTCTAATTCACCCCTCCACTTT.

The sample holds a few counts of this clonotype. CDR3: CASSSTGTGRGNQPQHF. CDR3 in DNA: TGTGCCAGCAGTTCCACCGGGACAGGGAGGGGAAATCAGCCCCAGCATTTT. The chain combines TRBV27 with TRBJ1-5; 9 bases align to TRBD1. The germline V gene encodes CDR1 MNHEY and CDR2 SMNVEV (reference sequence). This CDR3 comprises 17 residues. Losses at the gene ends were 4 bases for V and 4 bases for J; bases not matched to a gene: 11.

This clonotype was detected ten times or more. As DNA, the CDR3 is TGCGCCAGCAGCCAAGGGGACAGGTTAGGCGATGAGCAGTTCTTC. Translation: CASSQGDRLGDEQFF. The chain recombines TRBV4-1 with TRBJ2-1; 8 nucleotides agree with TRBD1. With V trimmed by 1 base and J by 8 bases, 7 bases remained unmatched. The germline V gene has CDR1 MGHRA and CDR2 YSYEKL. The CDR3 spans 15 residues.

This clonotype has at least ten counts. The DNA of the CDR3 is TGTGCCAGCAGCGCCTACCCCGATCAGCCCCAGCATTTT. Its translation: CASSAYPDQPQHF. This chain links TRBV7-3 with TRBJ1-5; D not certain. V was pared by 5 bases and J by 5 bases, with 10 bases between. Germline CDR1 SGHTA, CDR2 FQGTGA. The CDR3 is 13 amino acids.

The V and J genes are TRBV10-3 and TRBJ2-3; D may correspond to TRBD1 or TRBD2 (6 bases each). The CDR3 totals 18 residues. Looked up from germline, CDR1 is ENHRY and CDR2 is SYGVKD. V was clipped by 3 bases and J by 5 bases, with 24 bases between them. The CDR3 spells CAISDPKGGRDSGDTQYF. CDR3 nucleotides: TGTGCCATCAGTGACCCGAAGGGGGGCAGGGATAGTGGAGATACGCAGTATTTT.

This clonotype was seen repeatedly, ten times or more. The chain combines TRBV6-5 with TRBJ1-1; D not resolved. Germline V gene sequence: CDR1 MNHEY, CDR2 SVGAGI. Trimming shortened V by 1 base and J by 4 bases, and 4 bases separated the two germline ends. The CDR3 covers 12 residues. The CDR3 nucleotides read TGTGCCAGCAGTTACTTGGGCACTGAAGCTTTCTTT. Translated: CASSYLGTEAFF.

This clonotype was seen ten or more times. The V call is TRBV29-1, the J call TRBJ1-4, with D hard to call. The germline V and J ends were trimmed by 6 bases and 6 bases, with 11 bases remaining between them. CDR1 and CDR2 (germline): SQVTM, ANQGSEA. The CDR3 spans 12 residues. The CDR3 sequence: CSVGFEDEKLFF. The CDR3 DNA reads TGCAGCGTCGGCTTTGAGGATGAAAAACTGTTTTTT.

V usage is TRBV29-1 and J usage is TRBJ2-5; 10 bases map to TRBD2. V was pared by 3 bases and J by 3 bases, with 1 base of the junction left unmatched. The CDR3 has 13 amino acids. Germline values: CDR1 SQVTM, CDR2 ANQGSEA. The CDR3 DNA is TGCAGCGTTGACAGCGGGGGGGAAGAGACCCAGTACTTC. Protein: CSVDSGGEETQYF. The full variable domain, its missing parts supplied by reference TRBV29-1 and TRBJ2-5, is SAVISQKPSRDICQRGTSLTIQCQVDSQVTMMFWYRQQPGQSLTLIATANQGSEATYESGFVIDKFPISRPNLTFSTLTVSNMSPEDSSIYLCSVDSGGEETQYFGPGTRLLVL.

This clonotype is termed medium-sized (0.01 to 0.1%). The chain links TRBV13 to TRBJ2-3; the match to TRBD2 covers 11 bases. This CDR3 region has 19 residues. The J segment lost 0 bases and the V segment lost 5 bases, leaving 13 bases of the junction unmatched. Germline CDR1 is PRHDT and CDR2 is FYEKMQ (reference sequence). The CDR3 sequence is CASSQQPPTSGGSTDTQYF. As DNA, the CDR3 is TGTGCCAGCAGCCAGCAACCCCCAACTAGCGGGGGTAGCACAGATACGCAGTATTTT.

This clonotype was observed a few times. CDR3 bases: TGTGCCAGCAGCTTAATGAGGGCAGATACGCAGTATTTT. Amino acid sequence: CASSLMRADTQYF. The chain is built from TRBV7-2 and TRBJ2-3; a weak D match, TRBD2 (5 bases). Germline lookup yields CDR1 SGHTA and CDR2 FQGNSA. With 2 bases removed from V and 4 bases from J, the gap between germline ends came to 7 bases. The CDR3 totals 13 residues. The complete variable domain, with remaining parts taken from reference TRBV7-2 and TRBJ2-3, reads GAGVSQSPSNKVTEKGKDVELRCDPISGHTALYWYRQSLGQGLEFLIYFQGNSAPDKSGLPSDRFSAERTGGSVSTLTIQRTQQEDSAVYLCASSLMRADTQYFGPGTRLTVL.

This clonotype showed up many times. This sequence joins TRBV28 and TRBJ2-7; 7 positions match TRBD2. Trimming took 5 bases from V and 1 from J; bases not matched to a gene: 8. Germline loops: CDR1 MDHEN, CDR2 SYDVKM. The CDR3 length is 15 residues. CDR3 DNA: TGTGCCAGCAGTGCCCTCACTAGCGAGTCCTACGAGCAGTACTTC. Protein sequence: CASSALTSESYEQYF.

This clonotype has a count of ten or more. This chain connects TRBV11-1 to TRBJ2-3; 11 nucleotides line up with TRBD1. This CDR3 region has 20 residues. CDR1 SGHAT and CDR2 FQDESV come from the germline V gene (reference sequence). V lost 5 bases to trimming and J lost 1 base; unmatched junction nucleotides: 17. The CDR3 coding sequence is TGTGCCAGCAGCACCTACCCCGGGACAGGGGGGATCAATGGCACAGATACGCAGTATTTT. Amino acids: CASSTYPGTGGINGTDTQYF.